Following are 27 T cell receptor beta chains from one sample sequenced in a study of regulatory T cells in long-lasting Graves disease. Arm-PCR of CDR3 regions with iRepertoire HTBI primers generated TCR beta libraries. One entry per CDR3 protein results from TCRdb running MiXCR on the multiplex PCR reads. Of 300,000 to 400,000 distinct CDR3 sequences listed, roughly a sixth are singletons. Described time point: newly diagnosed GD, antithyroid drugs for less than 3 months. Generation of the TCR library employed RNA extracted from PBMCs. These data also featured in a second study, about T cells in Graves' hyperthyroidism and ophthalmopathy.

The source was peripheral blood mononuclear cells (PBMCs), collected at new diagnosis, from a patient treated with antithyroid drugs. These receptors all come from a man aged 35-49 years with Graves disease.

The chain combines TRBV7-3 with TRBJ2-5; 8 nucleotides line up with TRBD2. After removal of 5 bases from V and 5 bases from J, the junction contained 10 bases not matched to a gene. The CDR3 is 15 amino acids. CDR1 and CDR2 from the germline V gene are SGHTA and FQGTGA. CDR3 sequence: CASSPGGRGVETQYF. In DNA, the CDR3 is TGTGCCAGCAGCCCCGGGGGGCGGGGGGTGGAGACCCAGTACTTC.

The gene calls are TRBV19 and TRBJ2-1; D perhaps matches TRBD1 (6 bases). The V gene's germline CDR1 is LNHDA and CDR2 SQIVND (reference sequence). Trimming pared 4 bases from V and 0 bases from J, leaving 16 bases between. The CDR3 extends over 17 amino acids. The CDR3 spells CASSSRRQVSSYNEQFF. Here the CDR3 DNA reads TGTGCCAGTAGTAGTAGACGACAGGTGAGCTCCTACAATGAGCAGTTCTTC.

Many counts were recorded for this clonotype. The chain joins TRBV3-1 to TRBJ2-5; 11 bases align to TRBD2. The CDR3 contains 15 residues. The V gene's germline CDR1 is LGHDT and CDR2 YNNKEL (reference sequence). V lost 3 bases, J lost 2 bases, and 2 bases stayed unmatched. The DNA of the CDR3 is TGTGCCAGCAGCCATCGACTAGCGGGGCAAGAGACCCAGTACTTC. As protein: CASSHRLAGQETQYF.

This clonotype was counted many times. The CDR3 loop is CASNSRGGNTGELFF. The CDR3 DNA reads as TGTGCCAGCAACTCTCGGGGGGGCAACACCGGGGAGCTGTTTTTT. V gene TRBV7-9 combines with J gene TRBJ2-2, with 8 bases aligning to TRBD2. Germline values: CDR1 SEHNR, CDR2 FQNEAQ (reference sequence). CDR3 length equals 15 residues. Losses at the gene ends were 7 bases for V and 2 bases for J; bases not matched to a gene: 6.

In its sample, this clonotype was seen many times. The V call is TRBV18, the J call TRBJ1-1; no clear D gene. This CDR3 region has 15 residues. Germline CDR1 and CDR2: KGHSH and LQKENI. Trimming shortened V by 0 bases and J by 0 bases, and 8 bases separated the two germline ends. For the CDR3, the DNA is TGTGCCAGCTCACCACCGATGCAGGTGAACACTGAAGCTTTCTTT. It is translated as CASSPPMQVNTEAFF. Drawing the rest from reference TRBV18 and TRBJ1-1, the complete variable domain is NAGVMQNPRHLVRRRGQEARLRCSPMKGHSHVYWYRQLPEEGLKFMVYLQKENIIDESGMPKERFSAEFPKEGPSILRIQQVVRGDSAAYFCASSPPMQVNTEAFFGQGTRLTVV.

This chain uses TRBV2 with TRBJ1-6, with D tentatively TRBD1 (6 bases). There are 14 residues in the CDR3. V lost 8 bases and J lost 10, with 18 bases in between. The V gene's germline CDR1 is SNHLY and CDR2 FYNNEI. DNA for the CDR3: TGTGCCAGCCGCCTAACCTGGACAGACTCACCCCTCCACTTT. It encodes CASRLTWTDSPLHF.

This clonotype was picked up many times. The rearrangement links TRBV7-2 to TRBJ2-1; 10 bases align to TRBD2. Germline values: CDR1 SGHTA, CDR2 FQGNSA. The V segment lost 1 base and the J segment 7 bases; nucleotides outside the gene matches: 4. CDR3 size: 15 residues. The DNA of the CDR3 is TGTGCCAGCAGCTTAGAAGGACTAGCGGAAAATGAGCAGTTCTTC. Translating it yields CASSLEGLAENEQFF.

Ten or more counts support this clonotype. The chain couples TRBV20-1 to TRBJ1-1; D is undetermined. The ends were cut back, 7 bases at V and 0 bases at J, with 9 bases in the middle. This CDR3 is built from 12 residues. Germline loops: CDR1 DFQATT, CDR2 SNEGSKA (reference sequence). The CDR3 sequence: CSGSDMNTEAFF. CDR3 bases: TGCAGTGGGAGCGACATGAACACTGAAGCTTTCTTT.

This clonotype was observed a few times. This chain connects TRBV29-1 to TRBJ1-2; D gene unclear. In germline, CDR1 is SQVTM, CDR2 ANQGSEA. This CDR3 contains 11 residues. The V and J ends lost 5 bases and 2 bases respectively, with 6 bases between them. The CDR3 spells CSVMENYGYTF. The CDR3 nucleotides read TGCAGCGTTATGGAGAACTATGGCTACACCTTC. Combining the CDR3 with reference TRBV29-1 and TRBJ1-2 gives the whole variable domain SAVISQKPSRDICQRGTSLTIQCQVDSQVTMMFWYRQQPGQSLTLIATANQGSEATYESGFVIDKFPISRPNLTFSTLTVSNMSPEDSSIYLCSVMENYGYTFGSGTRLTVV.

This clonotype was observed a handful of times. The genes are TRBV6-2 or TRBV6-3 and TRBJ2-1; TRBD2 aligns across 12 bases. The trim removed 3 bases at V and 6 bases at J, leaving 6 bases unmatched. The CDR3 has 16 amino acids. Germline CDR1 MNHEY, CDR2 SVGEGT. The DNA of the CDR3 is TGTGCCAGCAGTTATCGGTCTAGCGGGGGGGCCAATGAGCAGTTCTTC. Its protein product is CASSYRSSGGANEQFF.

In this sample, this clonotype turned up many times. This sequence joins TRBV30 and TRBJ2-5; D unresolved. Germline CDR1 GTSNPN, CDR2 SVGIG (reference sequence). V was pared by 3 bases and J by 5 bases, with 13 bases between. CDR3 length: 13 residues. Here the CDR3 DNA reads TGTGCCTGGAGATTTGACACTTTTGAGACCCAGTACTTC. It yields the protein CAWRFDTFETQYF.

This clonotype was recorded at least ten times. This sequence joins TRBV2 and TRBJ1-2; D might be TRBD1 (5 bases). The germline V gene encodes CDR1 SNHLY and CDR2 FYNNEI. Trimming took off 7 bases at V and 6 bases at J, with 15 bases between the two ends. This CDR3 has 13 amino acids. CDR3 region: CASTLGGYDGYTF. The CDR3, as DNA: TGTGCCAGCACCCTCGGGGGATACGATGGCTACACCTTC.

This clonotype was seen a handful of times. The chain employs TRBV6-1 and TRBJ1-2, with D possibly matching TRBD1 (5 bases). CDR1 is MNHNS, CDR2 SASEGT, per germline. The V gene lost 5 bases and the J gene lost 4 bases, with 11 bases spanning the gap. The CDR3 sequence is 13 residues long. The CDR3 nucleotides are TGTGCCAGCAGTCCGTTTGGGGGCTATGGCTACACCTTC. Amino acid sequence: CASSPFGGYGYTF.

This clonotype was recorded only once. Since no conserved phenylalanine or tryptophan closes the CDR3, a read error is the likely cause. No DNA is shown, since the ends of the CDR3 on it are uncertain; the CDR3 is the one TCRdb lists. The V gene is TRBV29-1, the J gene TRBJ2-1. The CDR3 length is 11 residues, termini included. In germline, CDR1 is SQVTM, CDR2 ANQGSEA. CDR3 residues: CSVETLRSLQI.

This clonotype appeared many times. V usage is TRBV12-5 and J usage is TRBJ2-5; 8 bases are shared with TRBD1. J lost 5 bases, V lost 5 bases, and 4 bases had no gene match. This CDR3 region has 13 residues. CDR1 and CDR2 (germline): LGHNT, FRNRAP. This chain's CDR3 is CASGPGQVETQYF. The CDR3 DNA follows: TGTGCTAGTGGTCCGGGACAGGTCGAGACCCAGTACTTC.

This clonotype occurred many times. V and J are TRBV2 and TRBJ2-3; D gene uncertain. V was pared by 8 bases and J by 3 bases, with 9 bases between. The CDR3 covers 12 residues. Germline loops: CDR1 SNHLY, CDR2 FYNNEI. The CDR3 coding sequence is TGTGCCAGCGCCCAAGGAACAGATACGCAGTATTTT. It codes for CASAQGTDTQYF.

The J gene is TRBJ1-6, the V gene TRBV6-9, with unresolved D. The CDR3 runs to 15 residues. Germline V gene sequence: CDR1 MNHGY, CDR2 SVAAGI. The V end was cut by 3 bases, the J end by 10 bases, with 16 bases between. The CDR3 nucleotides are TGTGCCAGCAGTTACCTCACCAGCGGCGGGTCACCCCTCCACTTT. Translation gives CASSYLTSGGSPLHF.

The chain has TRBV30 and TRBJ2-5; 10 bases agree with TRBD2. From germline, CDR1 is GTSNPN and CDR2 SVGIG (reference sequence). V gave up 3 bases and J gave up 1 base; unmatched junction bases: 17. There are 19 residues in the CDR3. The chain's CDR3 is CAWSFPLNTLAGVQETQYF. CDR3 in DNA: TGTGCCTGGAGCTTTCCCCTAAATACGCTAGCGGGGGTCCAAGAGACCCAGTACTTC. Combining the CDR3 with reference TRBV30 and TRBJ2-5 gives the whole variable domain SQTIHQWPATLVQPVGSPLSLECTVEGTSNPNLYWYRQAAGRGLQLLFYSVGIGQISSEVPQNLSASRPQDRQFILSSKKLLLSDSGFYLCAWSFPLNTLAGVQETQYFGPGTRLLVL.

This clonotype was counted many times. The chain joins TRBV6-5 to TRBJ1-1, with D hard to call. Germline assignment: CDR1 MNHEY and CDR2 SVGAGI. The CDR3 totals 13 residues. The V end was cut by 2 bases, the J end by 6 bases, with 10 bases between. As DNA, the CDR3 is TGTGCCAGCAGTTACGCGGGGATCGCTGAAGCTTTCTTT. Encoded protein: CASSYAGIAEAFF.

The chain couples TRBV19 to TRBJ1-2; the match to TRBD1 covers 7 bases. V gave up 4 bases and J gave up 12 bases; unmatched junction bases: 14. CDR3 length: 14 amino acids. CDR1 LNHDA and CDR2 SQIVND come from the germline V gene (reference sequence). CDR3 sequence (DNA): TGTGCCAGTAGTACCACATACCGGGACAGCTCACACACCTTC. Translating it yields CASSTTYRDSSHTF.

Many counts were recorded for this clonotype. The chain is built from TRBV12-3 or TRBV12-4 and TRBJ1-5, with D tentatively TRBD1 (5 bases). The CDR3 is made up of 14 amino acids. V dropped 6 bases and J dropped 3 bases, with 12 bases sitting between them. The DNA for the CDR3 is TGTGCCAGCAGCCCGGGACGGGACAATCAGCCCCAGCATTTT. Protein: CASSPGRDNQPQHF.

This clonotype has only a few counts. The chain uses TRBV28 and TRBJ2-3, with TRBD1 as a possible D gene (6 bases). The CDR3 spans 15 residues. CDR1 is MDHEN, CDR2 SYDVKM, per germline. Trimming removed 5 bases at V and 7 bases at J, with 19 bases between. CDR3 sequence (DNA): TGTGCCAGCAGTGCACCGGGACAAGGGCGGAATACGCAGTATTTT. Its protein product is CASSAPGQGRNTQYF.

This clonotype has a handful of counts. The chain employs TRBV2 and TRBJ2-1; 7 bases match TRBD1. The CDR3 loop spans 13 amino acids. The trim removed 6 bases at V and 9 bases at J, leaving 8 bases unmatched. Germline V CDR1 and CDR2: SNHLY, FYNNEI. CDR3 loop: CASSPRQGLEQFF. In DNA form, the CDR3 reads TGTGCCAGCAGCCCGCGACAGGGCCTTGAGCAGTTCTTC.

The chain joins TRBV6-2 or TRBV6-3 to TRBJ1-2, with a tentative D call TRBD1 (5 bases). The germline V and J ends were trimmed by 5 bases and 7 bases, with 14 bases remaining between them. The CDR3 covers 13 residues. Germline CDR1 and CDR2: MNHEY and SVGEGT. CDR3 amino acids: CASSERGFSGYTF. For the CDR3, the DNA is TGTGCCAGCAGTGAACGGGGGTTCAGTGGCTACACCTTC.

This clonotype has ten or more counts. The chain is built from TRBV6-1 and TRBJ2-5, with D possibly matching TRBD1 (6 bases). The V and J ends lost 6 bases and 0 bases respectively, with 14 bases between them. Germline-derived CDR1 and CDR2 are MNHNS and SASEGT. The CDR3 runs 15 residues. CDR3 coding DNA: TGTGCCAGCAGCTTATTGGACAGCCACCAAGAGACCCAGTACTTC. Its translation is CASSLLDSHQETQYF.

The table lists this clonotype with many counts. This rearrangement joins TRBV24-1 to TRBJ2-3; D gene uncertain. Germline V gives CDR1 KGHDR, CDR2 SFDVKD. The length of the CDR3 is 17 residues. Between the trimmed V and J ends, which lost 7 bases and 3 bases, there was a span of 22 bases. The CDR3 reads CATSPSWTQEVTDTQYF. In nucleotides, the CDR3 is TGTGCCACCAGCCCATCATGGACCCAAGAGGTGACAGATACGCAGTATTTT.

Remarks on this clonotype: The junction departs from germline at one end; a sequencing error may be responsible. The chain links TRBV7-2 to TRBJ2-7, with D possibly called TRBD1 or TRBD2 (6 bases each). CDR3 length: 13 residues. The germline V gene has CDR1 SGHTA and CDR2 FQGNSA. The CDR3: CASSPGAFREQYF. As DNA, the CDR3 is TGCGCCAGCAGCCCGGGGGCATTCCGGGAGCAGTACTTC. Supplemented by reference TRBV7-2 and TRBJ2-7, the full variable domain reads GAGVSQSPSNKVTEKGKDVELRCDPISGHTALYWYRQSLGQGLEFLIYFQGNSAPDKSGLPSDRFSAERTGGSVSTLTIQRTQQEDSAVYLCASSPGAFREQYFGPGTRLTVT.